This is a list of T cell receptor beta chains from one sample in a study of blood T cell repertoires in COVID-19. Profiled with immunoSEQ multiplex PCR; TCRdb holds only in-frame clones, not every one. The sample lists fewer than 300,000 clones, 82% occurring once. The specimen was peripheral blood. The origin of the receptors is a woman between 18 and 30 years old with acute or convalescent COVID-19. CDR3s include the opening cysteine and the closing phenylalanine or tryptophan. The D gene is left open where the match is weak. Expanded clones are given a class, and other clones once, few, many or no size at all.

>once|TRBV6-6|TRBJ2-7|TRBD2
TGTGCCAGCAGTTTGACTAGCGGGAGAGCTTCCTACGAGCAGTACTTC
CASSLTSGRASYEQYF
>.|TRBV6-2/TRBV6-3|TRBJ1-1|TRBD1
TGTGCCAGCAGTTACCCGGGACAGGGCGAGACTGAAGCTTTCTTT
CASSYPGQGETEAFF
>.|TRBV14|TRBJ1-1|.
TGTGCCAGCAGCCAAGATTTGTGGGGGACTCGCGGGGCTGAAGCTTTCTTT
CASSQDLWGTRGAEAFF
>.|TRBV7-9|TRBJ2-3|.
TGTGCCAGCAGCCCCCGAGGGAGTGGTGCAGATACGCAGTATTTT
CASSPRGSGADTQYF
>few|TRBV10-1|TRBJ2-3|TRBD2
TGCGCCAGCAGTGAGTTGCGTGGTAGCGGGAGGGCCGGAGATACGCAGTATTTT
CASSELRGSGRAGDTQYF
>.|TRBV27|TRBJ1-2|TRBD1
TGTGCCAGCAGTTTATGGGGACAGGGCCCTTATGGCTACACCTTC
CASSLWGQGPYGYTF
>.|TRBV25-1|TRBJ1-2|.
TGTGCCAGCAGTGAATATAATGGCTACACCTTC
CASSEYNGYTF
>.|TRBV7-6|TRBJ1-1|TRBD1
TGTGCCAGCAGCTTAGCGGGGACAGAGTACACTGAAGCTTTCTTT
CASSLAGTEYTEAFF
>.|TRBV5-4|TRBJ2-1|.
TGTGCCAGCAGCGAGGTAAAAGATGAGCAGTTCTTC
CASSEVKDEQFF
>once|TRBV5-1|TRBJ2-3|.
TGCGCCAGCAGCTTACGCCAGGGGACAGATACGCAGTATTTT
CASSLRQGTDTQYF
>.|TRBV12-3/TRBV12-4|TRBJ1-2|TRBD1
TGTGCCAGCAGTTTCGGACAGGGGAATGGCTACACCTTC
CASSFGQGNGYTF
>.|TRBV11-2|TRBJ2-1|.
TGTGCCAGCAGCCCCCAGGGGACTACTCATCGGAATGAGCAGTTCTTC
CASSPQGTTHRNEQFF
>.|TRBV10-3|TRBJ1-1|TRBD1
TGTGCCATCAGACCACAGGGGGCGAACACTGAAGCTTTCTTT
CAIRPQGANTEAFF
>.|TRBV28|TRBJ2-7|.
TGTGCCAGCAGCCCTTTGTTGGGGGCTAGCGGTACCTACGAGCAGTACTTC
CASSPLLGASGTYEQYF
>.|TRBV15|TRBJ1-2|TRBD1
TGTGCCACCAGCAGAGAACGGACAGGGAGGTTAGGTTATGGCTACACCTTC
CATSRERTGRLGYGYTF
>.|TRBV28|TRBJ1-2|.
TGTGCCAGCAGTGCGGCAGCCAACTATGGCTACACCTTC
CASSAAANYGYTF
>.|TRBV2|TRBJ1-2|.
TGTGCCAGCAGCGACAATGTTCGGGGCTACACCTTC
CASSDNVRGYTF
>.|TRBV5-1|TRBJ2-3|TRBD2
TGCGCCAGCCAAGTGTCCGGGACTAGCGGGATCGGCAAAACGCAGTATTTT
CASQVSGTSGIGKTQYF
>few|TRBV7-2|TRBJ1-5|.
TGTGCCAGCAGCTCCAGGATGACAAATAGCAATCAGCCCCAGCATTTT
CASSSRMTNSNQPQHF
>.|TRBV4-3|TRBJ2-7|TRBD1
TGCGCCAGCAGCCAAGAACAGGGGTTGCCAGGCGAGCAGTACTTC
CASSQEQGLPGEQYF
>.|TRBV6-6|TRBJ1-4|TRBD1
TGTGCCAGCAGCAAAGGACAGGGGGTTGAAAAACTGTTTTTT
CASSKGQGVEKLFF
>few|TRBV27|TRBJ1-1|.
TGTGCCAGCAGTCCCCTAGGAGGTTTGTTGCGGGGACCACCTGAAGCTTTCTTT
CASSPLGGLLRGPPEAFF
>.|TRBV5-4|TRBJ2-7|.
TGTGCCAGCAGCGAGGGACAAGTCGACTACGAGCAGTACTTC
CASSEGQVDYEQYF
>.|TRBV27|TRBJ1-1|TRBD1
TGTGCCAGCAGTCCAACCTCGACAGGGTACGCCACTGAAGCTTTCTTT
CASSPTSTGYATEAFF
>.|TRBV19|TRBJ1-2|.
TGTGCCAGTGTCCGGGTTGGAACAGGGTATGGCTACACCTTC
CASVRVGTGYGYTF
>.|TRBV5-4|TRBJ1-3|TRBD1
TGTGCCAGCAGCCGGGGACAGACCAACACCATATATTTT
CASSRGQTNTIYF
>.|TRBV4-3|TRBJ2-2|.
TGCGCCAGCAGCCAAGCTCCTACCGGGGAGCTGTTTTTT
CASSQAPTGELFF
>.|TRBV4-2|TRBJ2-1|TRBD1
TGTGCCAGCAGCCAACAGAACCGGGACAGCGAAAACAATGAGCAGTTCTTC
CASSQQNRDSENNEQFF
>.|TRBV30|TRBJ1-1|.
TGTGCCTGGAGTATTTACAGTCCGCTAGAAGCTTTCTTT
CAWSIYSPLEAFF
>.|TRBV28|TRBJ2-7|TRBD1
TGTGCCAGCAGCCTACGGACAGGGAGCGACGAGCAGTACTTC
CASSLRTGSDEQYF
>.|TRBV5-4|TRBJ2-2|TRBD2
TGTGCCAGCAGCCTTAGCGGGAGGGGGGAGCTGTTTTTT
CASSLSGRGELFF
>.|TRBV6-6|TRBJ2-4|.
TGTGCCAGCAGTTACCCGTCTGGCGGGGACATTCAGTACTTC
CASSYPSGGDIQYF
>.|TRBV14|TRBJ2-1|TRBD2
TGTGCCAGCAGCCCACCGACTAGCGGGGCCAATGAGCAGTTCTTC
CASSPPTSGANEQFF
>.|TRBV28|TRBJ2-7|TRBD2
TGTGCCAGTCTAGCGGGGAGCTCCTACGAGCAGTACTTC
CASLAGSSYEQYF
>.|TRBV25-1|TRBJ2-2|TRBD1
TGTGCCAGCAGTGAATATTATACCCGACAGGGTACCGGGGAGCTGTTTTTT
CASSEYYTRQGTGELFF
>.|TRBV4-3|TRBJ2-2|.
TGCGCCAGCAGCCAAGAAGGGGTAGCAATGACCGGGGAGCTGTTTTTT
CASSQEGVAMTGELFF
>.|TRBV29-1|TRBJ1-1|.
TGCAGCGCGGAAGGAGTATACGGCGAGGCTACTGAAGCTTTCTTT
CSAEGVYGEATEAFF
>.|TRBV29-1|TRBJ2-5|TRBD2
TGCAGCGTCCCGGGACTAGGAGAGACCCAGTACTTC
CSVPGLGETQYF
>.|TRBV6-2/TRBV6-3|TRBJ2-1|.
TGTGCCAGCAGTTACCCCCGGGAGTTAGGCAATGAGCAGTTCTTC
CASSYPRELGNEQFF
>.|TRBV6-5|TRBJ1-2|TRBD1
TGTGCCAGCAGTTACACAGGACAGGGGGTAGGCTACACCTTC
CASSYTGQGVGYTF
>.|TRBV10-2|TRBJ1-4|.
TGCGCCAGCAGTGGGAAGACAGCAACTAATGAAAAACTGTTTTTT
CASSGKTATNEKLFF
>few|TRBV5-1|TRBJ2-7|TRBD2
TGCGCCAGCAGCTTGGAGGTGACTCTAGCGGGAGGGCCCTACGAGCAGTACTTC
CASSLEVTLAGGPYEQYF
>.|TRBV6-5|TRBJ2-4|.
TGTGCCAGCGGAATAGTCAGGGGAGCCAAAAACATTCAGTACTTC
CASGIVRGAKNIQYF
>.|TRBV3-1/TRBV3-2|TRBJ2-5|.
TGTGCCAGCAGTTCCGGGACTCAAGAGACCCAGTACTTC
CASSSGTQETQYF
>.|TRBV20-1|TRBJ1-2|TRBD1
TGCAGTGCTAGTCGTCTGCAGGGGGACTATGGCTACACCTTC
CSASRLQGDYGYTF
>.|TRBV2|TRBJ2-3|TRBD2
TGTGCCACCAAGTTACTAGCGGGTGACACAGATACGCAGTATTTT
CATKLLAGDTDTQYF
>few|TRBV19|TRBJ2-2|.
TGTGCCAGCTCTTCAGGGCGGGAGCTGTTTTTT
CASSSGRELFF
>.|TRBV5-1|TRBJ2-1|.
TGCGCCACCCAAATAGCGGATTCCTACAATGAGCAGTTCTTC
CATQIADSYNEQFF
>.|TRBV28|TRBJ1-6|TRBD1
TGTGCCAGCAGTCCCGGGACAGGGCTGTCACCCCTCCACTTT
CASSPGTGLSPLHF
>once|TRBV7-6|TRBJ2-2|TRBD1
TGTGCCAGCAGCCCCAAGGGACAGGGGGCGATATCGTCCGGGGAGCTGTTTTTT
CASSPKGQGAISSGELFF
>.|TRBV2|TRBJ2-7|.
TGTGCCAGCAGCTCCCTCTACGAGCAGTACTTC
CASSSLYEQYF
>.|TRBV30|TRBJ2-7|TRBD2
TGTGCCTGGACCTCCGGGGGGGGGCACGAGCAGTACTTC
CAWTSGGGHEQYF
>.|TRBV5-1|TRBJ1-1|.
TGCGCCAGCAGCCAAGGACTCCTAGGGAACACTGAAGCTTTCTTT
CASSQGLLGNTEAFF
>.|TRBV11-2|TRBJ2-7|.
TGTGCCAGCAGCCATAGCTCCTACGAGCAGTACTTC
CASSHSSYEQYF
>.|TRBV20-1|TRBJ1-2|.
TGCAGTGCTAGTTTGGACAGAAAATACTATGGCTACACCTTC
CSASLDRKYYGYTF
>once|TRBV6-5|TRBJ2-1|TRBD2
TGTGCCAGCAGTTACACGGGAGGGCCTTTTAATGAGCAGTTCTTC
CASSYTGGPFNEQFF
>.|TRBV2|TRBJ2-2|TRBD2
TGTGCCAGCAGTGAGGGGGCGGGAGGAAACACCGGGGAGCTGTTTTTT
CASSEGAGGNTGELFF